These 5 T cell receptor beta chains were all obtained from the same sample, sequenced in a study of blood T cells in healthy people across ages. A J-beta primer mix and a sample-barcoded 5' primer were used in a second PCR of roughly 7 to 12 cycles. TCRdb reanalysed the 5' RACE reads using MiXCR and keeps one entry per CDR3 protein. The sample yields about 1.1 million distinct CDR3 sequences, more than 30% seen once. The sequenced sample was blood. Every receptor here comes from a man between 18 and 35 years old in good health.

In DNA, the CDR3 is TGCGCCAGCAGCTCAGCGGGGCCTACCTACAATGAGCAGTACTTC. Protein: CASSSAGPTYNEQYF. The V gene is TRBV5-1, the J gene TRBJ2-1; the match to TRBD2 covers 7 bases. The J call is uncertain, as TRBJ2-7 better fits the DNA end. The germline V gene has CDR1 SGHRS and CDR2 YFSETQ. The CDR3 has 15 residues.

This clonotype came up a few times. This chain links TRBV10-3 with TRBJ2-3, with TRBD1 matching over 9 bases. The CDR3 runs to 12 residues. The junction had 3 bases not matched to a gene; V was cut back by 8 bases and J by 6 bases. Germline-derived CDR1 and CDR2 are ENHRY and SYGVKD. The CDR3 DNA reads TGTGCCATCGCGGGGACAGGGGATACGCAGTATTTT. Translated, it gives CAIAGTGDTQYF.

There are a few counts of this clonotype. The chain carries TRBV7-2 and TRBJ1-1; D is uncertain. V was pared by 7 bases and J by 1 base, with 10 bases between. Germline assignment: CDR1 SGHTA and CDR2 FQGNSA. The CDR3 consists of 13 residues. In nucleotides, the CDR3 is TGTGCCAGCACCCGGTCGGAGAACACTGAAGCTTTCTTT. Amino acid sequence: CASTRSENTEAFF.

The V and J genes are TRBV7-9 and TRBJ1-1, with D possibly being TRBD1 (6 bases). The ends were cut back, 0 bases at V and 1 base at J, with 9 bases in the middle. The CDR3 extends over 15 amino acids. Germline V gene data show CDR1 as SEHNR and CDR2 as FQNEAQ (reference sequence). In DNA, the CDR3 is TGTGCCAGCAGCTTAGCGGGGGCGGGGAACACTGAAGCTTTCTTT. This gives the protein CASSLAGAGNTEAFF.

J is TRBJ2-5 and V is TRBV12-3 or TRBV12-4, with 8 bases matching TRBD2. Germline trimming cut 5 bases from V and 3 bases from J; bases unmatched to any gene: 5. This CDR3 has 14 residues. CDR3 in DNA: TGTGCCAGCAGTGTAATCGGGGGGGAAGAGACCCAGTACTTC. It specifies CASSVIGGEETQYF.